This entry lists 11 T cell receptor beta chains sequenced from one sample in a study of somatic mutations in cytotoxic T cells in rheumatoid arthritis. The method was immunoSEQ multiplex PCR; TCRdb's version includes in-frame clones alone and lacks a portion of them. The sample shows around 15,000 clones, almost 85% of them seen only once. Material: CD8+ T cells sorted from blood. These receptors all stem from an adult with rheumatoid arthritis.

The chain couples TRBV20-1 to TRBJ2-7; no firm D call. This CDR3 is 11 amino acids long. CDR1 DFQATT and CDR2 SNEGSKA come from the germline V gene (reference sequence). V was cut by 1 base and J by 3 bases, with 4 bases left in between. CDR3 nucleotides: TGCAGTGCTAGAGGGGGCTACGAGCAGTACTTC. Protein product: CSARGGYEQYF.

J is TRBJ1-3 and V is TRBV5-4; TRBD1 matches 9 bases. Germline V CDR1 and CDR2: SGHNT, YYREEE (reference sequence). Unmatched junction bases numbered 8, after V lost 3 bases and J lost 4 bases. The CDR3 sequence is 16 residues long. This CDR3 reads CASSSGTGYPGNTIYF. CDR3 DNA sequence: TGTGCCAGCAGCTCCGGGACAGGGTATCCCGGAAACACCATATATTTT. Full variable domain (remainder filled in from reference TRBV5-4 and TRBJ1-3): ETGVTQSPTHLIKTRGQQVTLRCSSQSGHNTVSWYQQALGQGPQFIFQYYREEENGRGNFPPRFSGLQFPNYSSELNVNALELDDSALYLCASSSGTGYPGNTIYFGEGSWLTVV.

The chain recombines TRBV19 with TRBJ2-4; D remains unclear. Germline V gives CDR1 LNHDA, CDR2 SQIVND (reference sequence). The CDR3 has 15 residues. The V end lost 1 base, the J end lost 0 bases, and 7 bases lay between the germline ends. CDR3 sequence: CASSIVLGAKNIQYF. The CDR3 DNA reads TGTGCCAGTAGTATAGTGTTGGGAGCCAAAAACATTCAGTACTTC.

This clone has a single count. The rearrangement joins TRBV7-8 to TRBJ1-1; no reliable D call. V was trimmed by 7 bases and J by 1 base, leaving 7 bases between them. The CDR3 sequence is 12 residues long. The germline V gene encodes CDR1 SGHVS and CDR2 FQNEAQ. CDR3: CASTNWNTEAFF. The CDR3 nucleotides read TGTGCCAGCACCAACTGGAACACTGAAGCTTTCTTT.

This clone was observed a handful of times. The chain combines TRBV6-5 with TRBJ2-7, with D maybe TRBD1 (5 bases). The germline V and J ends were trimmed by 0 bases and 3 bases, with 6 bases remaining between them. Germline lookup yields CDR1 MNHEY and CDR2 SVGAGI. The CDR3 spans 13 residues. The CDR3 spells CASSYSDSYEQYF. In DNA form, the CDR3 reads TGTGCCAGCAGTTACTCCGACAGCTACGAGCAGTACTTC.

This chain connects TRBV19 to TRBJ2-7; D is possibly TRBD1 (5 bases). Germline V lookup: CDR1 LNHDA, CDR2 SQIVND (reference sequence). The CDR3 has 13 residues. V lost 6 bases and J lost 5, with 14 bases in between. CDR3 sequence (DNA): TGTGCCAGTAGCTCCTCTGGGGCTAACGAGCAGTACTTC. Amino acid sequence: CASSSSGANEQYF.

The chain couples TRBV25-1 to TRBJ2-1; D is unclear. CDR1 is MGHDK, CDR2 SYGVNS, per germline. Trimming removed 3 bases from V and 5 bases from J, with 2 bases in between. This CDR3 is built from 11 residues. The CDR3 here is CASSEDNEQFF. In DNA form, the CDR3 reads TGTGCCAGCAGTGAGGACAATGAGCAGTTCTTC.

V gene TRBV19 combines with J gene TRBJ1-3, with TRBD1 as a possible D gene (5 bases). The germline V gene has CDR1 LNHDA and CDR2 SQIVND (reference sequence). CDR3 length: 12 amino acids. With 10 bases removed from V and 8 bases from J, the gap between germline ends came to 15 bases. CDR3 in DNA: TGTGCCACCGATGCCACGGGGGACACCATATATTTT. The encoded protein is CATDATGDTIYF.

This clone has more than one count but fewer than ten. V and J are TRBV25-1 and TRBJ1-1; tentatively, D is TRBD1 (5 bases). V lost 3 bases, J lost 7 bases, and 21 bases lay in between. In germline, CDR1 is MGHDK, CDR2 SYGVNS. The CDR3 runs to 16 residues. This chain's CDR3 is CASSDMEAGSTGEAFF. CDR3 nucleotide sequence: TGTGCCAGCAGTGATATGGAGGCAGGGAGTACGGGTGAAGCTTTCTTT.

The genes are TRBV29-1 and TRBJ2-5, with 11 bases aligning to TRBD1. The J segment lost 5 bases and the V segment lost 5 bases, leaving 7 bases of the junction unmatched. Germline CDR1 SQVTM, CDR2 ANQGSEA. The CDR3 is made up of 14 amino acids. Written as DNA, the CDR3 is TGCAGCGTTCCCGGGACAGGGGGATGGGAGACCCAGTACTTC. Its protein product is CSVPGTGGWETQYF.

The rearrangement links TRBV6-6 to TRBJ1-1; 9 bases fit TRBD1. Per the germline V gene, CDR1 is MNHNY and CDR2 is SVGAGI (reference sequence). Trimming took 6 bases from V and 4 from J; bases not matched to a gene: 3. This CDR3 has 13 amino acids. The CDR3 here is CASRAGQGTEAFF. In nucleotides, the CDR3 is TGTGCCAGCAGGGCGGGACAGGGCACTGAAGCTTTCTTT.